This is a list of T cell receptor beta chains from one sample in a study of Ad26.COV2.S vaccination and SARS-CoV-2 variants. Generated by immunoSEQ multiplex PCR, the TCRdb table keeps only in-frame clones and is missing some. The sample includes some 240,000 clones, approximately 88% of them seen just once. The sample in question was peripheral blood, obtained in a trial of Ad26.COV2.S vaccine versus placebo. These receptors came from a person between 18 and 65 years old who received the Ad26.COV2.S COVID-19 vaccine or a placebo. Each CDR3 is given with its conserved first and last residue. D genes are given only for firm matches. Clone size is stated in some rows and not others, as once, few, many or a class when expanded.

D	V	length	J	size	DNA	CDR3
.	TRBV11-2	12	TRBJ2-4	.	TGTGCCAGCAGCTTAGATCAGGACAGACGGTACTTC	CASSLDQDRRYF
TRBD2	TRBV6-6	16	TRBJ2-5	.	TGTGCCAGCAGTTACTCGAAAGCGGGAAACCAAGAGACCCAGTACTTC	CASSYSKAGNQETQYF
.	TRBV29-1	12	TRBJ2-2	.	TGCAGCGCAGAGCGGAACACCGGGGAGCTGTTTTTT	CSAERNTGELFF
TRBD1	TRBV7-2	14	TRBJ2-2	.	TGTGCCAGCAGGGACAGGGGGGGATCCGGGGAGCTGTTTTTT	CASRDRGGSGELFF
.	TRBV9	13	TRBJ2-1	.	TGTGCCAGCAGCGTGTCCCGTTTAAATGAGCAGTTCTTC	CASSVSRLNEQFF
.	TRBV7-7	15	TRBJ2-3	.	TGTGCCAGCAGCTTAGTAGCCGGCCCCACAGATACGCAGTATTTT	CASSLVAGPTDTQYF
TRBD2	TRBV28	15	TRBJ2-3	.	TGTGCCAGCACCTCAATGGGACTAGCGGGAGATACGCAGTATTTT	CASTSMGLAGDTQYF
.	TRBV19	13	TRBJ2-1	.	TGTGCCAGTAGTAACCGTCAGGGCCTTGAGCAGTTCTTC	CASSNRQGLEQFF
.	TRBV25-1	13	TRBJ1-5	.	TGTGCCAGCAGTGCCCAAGGTCGAGGGCCCCAGCATTTT	CASSAQGRGPQHF
.	TRBV18	15	TRBJ1-6	.	TGTGCCAGCTCACCACGCGAATCGTCCAGTTCACCCCTCCACTTT	CASSPRESSSSPLHF
.	TRBV12-3/TRBV12-4	12	TRBJ2-3	.	TGTGCCAGCAGTTCCCGGGTGGATACGCAGTATTTT	CASSSRVDTQYF
TRBD1	TRBV5-3	16	TRBJ1-1	.	TGTGCCAGAAGCTTGGCCGGGACAGGGGGTGACACTGAAGCTTTCTTT	CARSLAGTGGDTEAFF
TRBD1	TRBV30	14	TRBJ1-5	.	TGTGCCTGTAACCGGGACAGAGGGAGTCAGCCCCAGCATTTT	CACNRDRGSQPQHF
TRBD1	TRBV18	16	TRBJ1-2	.	TGTGCCAGCTCACTTTCAGGGACAGGGGGATTCTATGGCTACACCTTC	CASSLSGTGGFYGYTF
TRBD1	TRBV4-3	17	TRBJ1-6	.	TGCGCCAGCAGCCAAGAAATGACAGGGGTTCTTAATTCACCCCTCCACTTT	CASSQEMTGVLNSPLHF
.	TRBV7-8	17	TRBJ2-1	.	TGTGCCAGCAGCTTAGAGGTTCAGGGGAGCTCCTACAATGAGCAGTTCTTC	CASSLEVQGSSYNEQFF
.	TRBV14	14	TRBJ2-2	.	TGTGCCAGCAGCCAACAGGGGTTAACCGGGGAGCTGTTTTTT	CASSQQGLTGELFF
.	TRBV20-1	10	TRBJ1-1	few	TGCAGTGCTGCCGAAGTTGAAGCTTTCTTT	CSAAEVEAFF
.	TRBV3-1/TRBV3-2	14	TRBJ2-5	.	TGTGCCAGCAGCCAATTTGTCGGGCAAGAGACCCAGTACTTC	CASSQFVGQETQYF
TRBD1	TRBV7-9	15	TRBJ1-2	.	TGTGCCAGCAGCTTAAAGGACAGGGATAACTATGGCTACACCTTC	CASSLKDRDNYGYTF
TRBD2	TRBV27	16	TRBJ2-5	.	TGTGCCAGCAGAAAGAACAATCGGGGGGGGCAAGAGACCCAGTACTTC	CASRKNNRGGQETQYF
TRBD1	TRBV5-1	15	TRBJ2-1	.	TGCGCCAGCAGAGTTCAGGGACAGGGGTACAATGAGCAGTTCTTC	CASRVQGQGYNEQFF
TRBD2	TRBV7-3	15	TRBJ2-3	.	TGTGCCAGCAGCTTAATAGCGGGAGCCCCAGATACGCAGTATTTT	CASSLIAGAPDTQYF
.	TRBV2	15	TRBJ2-7	once	TGTGCCAGCAAGGGGGAGCTTTTGAGGGCCTACGAGCAGTACTTC	CASKGELLRAYEQYF
.	TRBV27	14	TRBJ1-5	.	TGTGCCAGCGGCTCGGGGGGGCCCAGTCAGCCCCAGCATTTT	CASGSGGPSQPQHF
.	TRBV12-3/TRBV12-4	12	TRBJ2-1	.	TGTGCCAGTTCTAACTCATACAATGAGCAGTTCTTC	CASSNSYNEQFF
TRBD2	TRBV2	15	TRBJ2-7	.	TGTGCCAGCAGTCTTGGGGCTAGCGGCCCCTACGAGCAGTACTTC	CASSLGASGPYEQYF
.	TRBV9	13	TRBJ2-7	.	TGTGCCAGCAGCGCGACAGAATCCCACGAGCAGTACTTC	CASSATESHEQYF
TRBD2	TRBV11-3	18	TRBJ2-3	.	TGTGCCAGCAGCCAGCGACTGGGCGGGAGGGCAGGGGCAGATACGCAGTATTTT	CASSQRLGGRAGADTQYF
TRBD1	TRBV5-4	15	TRBJ2-1	.	TGTGCCAGCAGCGGAGGACAGGGGAGTGGTAATGAGCAGTTCTTC	CASSGGQGSGNEQFF
TRBD2	TRBV19	16	TRBJ2-1	.	TGTGCCAGTAGTATCGGGCGGGAGTTACGAGGGCATGAGCAGTTCTTC	CASSIGRELRGHEQFF
TRBD2	TRBV29-1	18	TRBJ2-1	.	TGCAGCGTTGAAGATCTGATAGCGGGAGGGCCTTATGGGGTAACGCAGTTCTTC	CSVEDLIAGGPYGVTQFF
.	TRBV5-1	15	TRBJ2-1	.	TGCGCCAGCAGCCGCAGGGAAAATGGGTACAATGAGCAGTTCTTC	CASSRRENGYNEQFF
TRBD2	TRBV30	17	TRBJ2-5	.	TGTGCCTGGAGTGCGGAGAGGACTAGCGGGAGCCAAGAGACCCAGTACTTC	CAWSAERTSGSQETQYF
TRBD1	TRBV3-1/TRBV3-2	18	TRBJ2-3	.	TGTGCCAGCAGCCAAGGTCTCCGACAGGGGTCGGGCACAGATACGCAGTATTTT	CASSQGLRQGSGTDTQYF
.	TRBV12-5	13	TRBJ2-1	.	TGTGCTAGTGGTTCCGGGGACTACAATGAGCAGTTCTTC	CASGSGDYNEQFF
TRBD2	TRBV30	15	TRBJ2-3	once	TGTGCCTGGAGTGCCCCTAGCGGGTACACAGATACGCAGTATTTT	CAWSAPSGYTDTQYF
.	TRBV6-1	17	TRBJ2-5	once	TGTGCCAGCAGTGAAGCGATCGGACGAGGGATTTGGGAGACCCAGTACTTC	CASSEAIGRGIWETQYF
.	TRBV4-3	13	TRBJ2-7	.	TGCGCCAGCAGCCAAGATTGGAAATACGAGCAGTACTTC	CASSQDWKYEQYF
.	TRBV5-1	13	TRBJ1-2	.	TGCGCCAGCACCTTGGCAGGGAACTATGGCTACACCTTC	CASTLAGNYGYTF
TRBD2	TRBV7-7	17	TRBJ2-3	.	TGTGCCAGCAGCTTGGGACTAGCGGGAATGTCCACAGATACGCAGTATTTT	CASSLGLAGMSTDTQYF
.	TRBV12-3/TRBV12-4	13	TRBJ1-6	once	TGTGCCAGCAGTTTAGGTGGGGATTCACCCCTCCACTTT	CASSLGGDSPLHF
.	TRBV24-1	15	TRBJ1-5	.	TGTGCCACCAGTGATTCGGTTTATAGCAATCAGCCCCAGCATTTT	CATSDSVYSNQPQHF
.	TRBV20-1	13	TRBJ1-5	.	TGCAGTGCTAGTGGTGGGGGCAATCAGCCCCAGCATTTT	CSASGGGNQPQHF
.	TRBV7-9	15	TRBJ1-3	many	TGTGCCAGCAGGCAACAGGGTTTCTCTGGAAACACCATATATTTT	CASRQQGFSGNTIYF
.	TRBV9	15	TRBJ2-5	.	TGTGCCAGCACTTACTCTGGGGGGGCGCAAGAGACCCAGTACTTC	CASTYSGGAQETQYF
.	TRBV7-2	15	TRBJ1-3	.	TGTGCCAGCAGCTTAGTCAGCAGCTCTGGAAACACCATATATTTT	CASSLVSSSGNTIYF
.	TRBV27	14	TRBJ1-5	.	TGTGCCAGCAGTTTATATTATAGCAATCAGCCCCAGCATTTT	CASSLYYSNQPQHF
TRBD1	TRBV24-1	17	TRBJ2-1	.	TGTGCCACCAGTGATAGGGACAGGGTATCGACCTACAATGAGCAGTTCTTC	CATSDRDRVSTYNEQFF
TRBD1	TRBV4-1	14	TRBJ1-2	.	TGCGCCAGCAGCCTCGGACAGGGGGCACGTGGCTACACCTTC	CASSLGQGARGYTF
.	TRBV6-5	13	TRBJ2-2	.	TGTGCCAGCAATCCTCTGGACACCGGGGAGCTGTTTTTT	CASNPLDTGELFF
TRBD2	TRBV11-2	17	TRBJ2-1	few	TGTGCCAGCAGCCGGGGGACTAGCGGGAGGGCCTTGAATGAGCAGTTCTTC	CASSRGTSGRALNEQFF
TRBD1	TRBV4-1	14	TRBJ2-3	once	TGCGCCAGCAGCCAAGCCGACAGGGAAGATACGCAGTATTTT	CASSQADREDTQYF
.	TRBV4-1	13	TRBJ2-2	.	TGCGCCAGCAGCCAGGTCGGGAGTGGGGAGCTGTTTTTT	CASSQVGSGELFF
TRBD1	TRBV6-1	15	TRBJ1-2	once	TGTGCCAGCAGTGAAGGATCGGGACAGACTTATGGCTACACCTTC	CASSEGSGQTYGYTF
TRBD1	TRBV9	16	TRBJ2-5	once	TGTGCCAGCAGCTTACCGCCGGGACAGACTATAGAGACCCAGTACTTC	CASSLPPGQTIETQYF
TRBD1	TRBV6-5	15	TRBJ1-1	.	TGTGCCAGCAGTTCCCGACAGGGCCGCAACACTGAAGCTTTCTTT	CASSSRQGRNTEAFF
.	TRBV6-4	20	TRBJ1-6	.	TGTGCCAGCAGTGGCCGGAAGTACCGGGTCTCGGGTTCCTATAATTCACCCCTCCACTTT	CASSGRKYRVSGSYNSPLHF
.	TRBV5-4	14	TRBJ2-5	.	TGTGCCAGCAGCACCTTTTCTGACAGGGAGACCCAGTACTTC	CASSTFSDRETQYF